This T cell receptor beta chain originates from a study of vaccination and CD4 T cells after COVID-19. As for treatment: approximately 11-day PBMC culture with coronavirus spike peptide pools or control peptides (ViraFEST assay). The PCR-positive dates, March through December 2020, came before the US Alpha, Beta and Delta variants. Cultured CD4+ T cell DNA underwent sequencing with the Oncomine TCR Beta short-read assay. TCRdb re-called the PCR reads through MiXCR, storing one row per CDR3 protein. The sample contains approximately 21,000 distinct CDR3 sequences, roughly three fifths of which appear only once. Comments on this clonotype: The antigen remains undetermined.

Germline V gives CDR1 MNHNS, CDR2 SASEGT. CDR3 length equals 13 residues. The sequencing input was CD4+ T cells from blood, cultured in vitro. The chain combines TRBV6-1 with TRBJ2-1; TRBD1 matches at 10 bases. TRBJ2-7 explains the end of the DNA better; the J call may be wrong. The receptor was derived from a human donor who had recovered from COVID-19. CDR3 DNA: TGTGCCAGCAGGGGGACAGGGGCTAACGAGCAGTACTTC. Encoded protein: CASRGTGANEQYF.